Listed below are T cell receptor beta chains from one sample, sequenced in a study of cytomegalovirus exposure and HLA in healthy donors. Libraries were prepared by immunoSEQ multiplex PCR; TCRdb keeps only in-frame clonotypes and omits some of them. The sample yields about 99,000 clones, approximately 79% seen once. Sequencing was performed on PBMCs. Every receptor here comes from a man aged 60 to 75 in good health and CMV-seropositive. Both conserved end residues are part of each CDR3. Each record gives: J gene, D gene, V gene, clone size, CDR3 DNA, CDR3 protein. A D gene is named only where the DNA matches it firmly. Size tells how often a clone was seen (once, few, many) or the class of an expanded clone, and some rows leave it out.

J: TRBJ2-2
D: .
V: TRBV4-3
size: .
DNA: TGCGCCAGCAGCCAGCTATCGACCGGGGAGCTGTTTTTT
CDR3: CASSQLSTGELFF

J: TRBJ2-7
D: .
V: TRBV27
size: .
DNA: TGTGCCAGCAGCCACTTACGTCTGAACCTTCCCTACGAGCAGTACTTC
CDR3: CASSHLRLNLPYEQYF

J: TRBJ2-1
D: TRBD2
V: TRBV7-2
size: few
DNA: TGTGCCAGCAGCTTAGGAGCGGGGGGGTCCTATATTGGGAATGAGCAGTTCTTC
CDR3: CASSLGAGGSYIGNEQFF

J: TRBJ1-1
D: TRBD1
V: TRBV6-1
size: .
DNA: TGTGCCAGCAGTGAGACACAGGGGTACTTTACTGAAGCTTTCTTT
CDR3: CASSETQGYFTEAFF

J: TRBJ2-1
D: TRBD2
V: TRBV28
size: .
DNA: TGTGCCAGCATTGATGTAGCGGGCCTCGGGGAGCAGTTCTTC
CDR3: CASIDVAGLGEQFF

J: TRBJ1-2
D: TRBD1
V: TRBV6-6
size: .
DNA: TGTGCCAGCAAATCGACAGGGAATAACTATGGCTACACCTTC
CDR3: CASKSTGNNYGYTF

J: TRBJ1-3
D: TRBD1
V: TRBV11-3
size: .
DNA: TGTGCCAGCAGCCCCTCAGGGGGCACTGGAAACACCATATATTTT
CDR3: CASSPSGGTGNTIYF

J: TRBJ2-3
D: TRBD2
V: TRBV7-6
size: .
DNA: TGTGCCAGCAGCTTAGAGCGGGGGGGAGGCACAGATACGCAGTATTTT
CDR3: CASSLERGGGTDTQYF

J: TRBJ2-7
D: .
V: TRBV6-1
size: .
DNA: TGTGTCAGCAGTGAATCGGTCTCCTACGAGCAGTACTTC
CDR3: CVSSESVSYEQYF

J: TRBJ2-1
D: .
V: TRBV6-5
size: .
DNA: TGTGCCAGCACCCCGGAGGGGGGGCCGTACAATGAGCAGTTCTTC
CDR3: CASTPEGGPYNEQFF

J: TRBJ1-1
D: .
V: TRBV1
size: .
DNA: TGCACCAGCAGCCAAGCACAGACAGGGGTAGATACTGAAGCTTTCTTT
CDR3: CTSSQAQTGVDTEAFF

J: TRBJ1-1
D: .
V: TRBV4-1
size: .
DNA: TGCGCCAGCAGCGAAACCCCAGGGGAAGAAGCTTTCTTT
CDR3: CASSETPGEEAFF

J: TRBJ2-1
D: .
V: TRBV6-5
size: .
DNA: TGTGCCAGCAGAGGGGGGGGGCCGGGTGAGCAGTTCTTC
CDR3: CASRGGGPGEQFF

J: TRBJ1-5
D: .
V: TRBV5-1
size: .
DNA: TGCGCCAGCAGCTTGGGACATAGCAATCAGCCCCAGCATTTT
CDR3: CASSLGHSNQPQHF

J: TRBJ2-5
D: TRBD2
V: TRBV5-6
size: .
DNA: TGTGCCAGCAGCTTTAGCGGGGGGGGCTGGGAGCAGTACTTC
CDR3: CASSFSGGGWEQYF

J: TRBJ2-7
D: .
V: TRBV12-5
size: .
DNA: TGTGCTAGTGGTTTAGACACTTCTTACGAGCAGTACTTC
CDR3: CASGLDTSYEQYF

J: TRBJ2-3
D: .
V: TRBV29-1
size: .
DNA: TGCAGCGCCTCGGACTTCACAGATACGCAGTATTTT
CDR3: CSASDFTDTQYF

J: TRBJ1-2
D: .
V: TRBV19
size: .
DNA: TGTGCCAGTAGTATCGTCGGGACTTCAAACTATGGCTACACCTTC
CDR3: CASSIVGTSNYGYTF

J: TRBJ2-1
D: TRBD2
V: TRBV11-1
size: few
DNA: TGTGCCAGCAGCAGGCCCGGGACTAGCGGGGGCAATGAGCAGTTCTTC
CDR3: CASSRPGTSGGNEQFF

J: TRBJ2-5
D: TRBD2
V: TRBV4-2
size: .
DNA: TGTGCCAGCAGCCAAGGGACTAGCGGGGGCCAAGAGACCCAGTACTTC
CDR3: CASSQGTSGGQETQYF

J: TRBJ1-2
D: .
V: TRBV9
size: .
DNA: TGTGCCAGCAGCGTAGACAATAACTATGGCTACACCTTC
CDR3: CASSVDNNYGYTF

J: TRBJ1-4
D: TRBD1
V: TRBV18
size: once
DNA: TGTGCCAGCTCCCTCTACAGACAGGGAACTAATGAAAAACTGTTTTTT
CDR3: CASSLYRQGTNEKLFF

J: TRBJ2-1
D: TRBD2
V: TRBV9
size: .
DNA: TGTGCCAGCAGAGGCGGACTAGCAGGCAATGAGCAGTTCTTC
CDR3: CASRGGLAGNEQFF

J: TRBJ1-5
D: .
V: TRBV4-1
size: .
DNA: TGTGCCAGCAGCCAGCATTCGGGGACACTGCTAACGCCCCAGCATTTT
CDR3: CASSQHSGTLLTPQHF

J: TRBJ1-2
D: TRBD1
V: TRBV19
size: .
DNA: TGTGCCAGTAGTTCACTTGGGCAGGGGGCGGCCTATGGCTACACCTTC
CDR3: CASSSLGQGAAYGYTF

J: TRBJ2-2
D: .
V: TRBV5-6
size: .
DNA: TGTGCCAGCAGTCTTTGGGGGGGCCCGGGGAACACCGGGGAGCTGTTTTTT
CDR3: CASSLWGGPGNTGELFF

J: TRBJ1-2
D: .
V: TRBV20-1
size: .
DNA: TGCAGTTCACGACAGGTCTATGGCTACACCTTC
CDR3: CSSRQVYGYTF

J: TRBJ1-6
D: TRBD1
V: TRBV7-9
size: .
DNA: TGTGCCAGCAGCTCTTATGGCCGGACAGGGTATAATTCACCCCTCCACTTT
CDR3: CASSSYGRTGYNSPLHF

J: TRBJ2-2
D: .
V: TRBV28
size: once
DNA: TGTGCCAGCAGTTCCGCAGGGTTTACCGGGGAGCTGTTTTTT
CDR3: CASSSAGFTGELFF

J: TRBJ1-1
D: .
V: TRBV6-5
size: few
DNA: TGTGCCAGCAGACCCAGGGGTGGGGGATTGGAAGCTTTCTTT
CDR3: CASRPRGGGLEAFF

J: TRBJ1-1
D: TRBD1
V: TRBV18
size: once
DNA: TGTGCCAGCTCATTCCGGACAGGTGGTACTGAAGCTTTCTTT
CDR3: CASSFRTGGTEAFF

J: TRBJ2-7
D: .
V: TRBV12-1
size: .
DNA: TGTGCCAGCAGCCCGACTAGGGTACCCTCCTACGAGCAGTACTTC
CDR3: CASSPTRVPSYEQYF

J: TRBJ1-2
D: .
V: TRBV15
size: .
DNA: TGTGCCACCAGCAGAGATAGATCAGGGACTAACTATGGCTACACCTTC
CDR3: CATSRDRSGTNYGYTF

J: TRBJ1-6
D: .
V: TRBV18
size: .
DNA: TGTGCCAGCTCGCCCCGACAGGAGTCAGCCCCCCTCCACTTT
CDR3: CASSPRQESAPLHF

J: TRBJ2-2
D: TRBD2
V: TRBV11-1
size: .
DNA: TGTGCCAGCAGTGTACTAGCGGAATACACCGGGGAGCTGTTTTTT
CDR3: CASSVLAEYTGELFF

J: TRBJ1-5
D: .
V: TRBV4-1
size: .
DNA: TGCGCCAGCAGCCAAGGTTTAGTTCAGCCCCAGCATTTT
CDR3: CASSQGLVQPQHF

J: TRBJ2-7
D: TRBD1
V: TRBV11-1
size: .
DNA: TGTGCCAGCAGCGGATCCGTCATCGGACAGGACCACTACGAGCAGTACTTC
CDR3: CASSGSVIGQDHYEQYF

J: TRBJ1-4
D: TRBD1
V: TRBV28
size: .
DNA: TGTGCCAGCAGTTTGGGACAGGGAGTAGGTAATGAAAAACTGTTTTTT
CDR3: CASSLGQGVGNEKLFF

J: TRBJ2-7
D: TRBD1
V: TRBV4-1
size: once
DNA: TGCGCCAGCAGCCAGGGACAGGACTCCTACGAGCAGTACTTC
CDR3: CASSQGQDSYEQYF

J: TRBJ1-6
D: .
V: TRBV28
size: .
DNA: TGTGCCACGGGGGTCGGTAATTCACCCCTCCACTTT
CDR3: CATGVGNSPLHF

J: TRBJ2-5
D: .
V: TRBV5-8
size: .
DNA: TGTGCCAGCAGCTTGCCAGGGGCCGAGACCCAGTACTTC
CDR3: CASSLPGAETQYF

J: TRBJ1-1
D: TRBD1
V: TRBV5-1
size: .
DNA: TGCGCCAGCAGCTTGGACAGGGGTGACACTGAAGCTTTCTTT
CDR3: CASSLDRGDTEAFF

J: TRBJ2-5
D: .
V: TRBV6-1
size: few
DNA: TGTGCCAGCAGTGAGGGGACTGGTGAAGAGACCCAGTACTTC
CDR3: CASSEGTGEETQYF

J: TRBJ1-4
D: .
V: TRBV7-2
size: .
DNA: TGTGCCAGCAGCCTGGGGAGAACTAATGAAAAACTGTTTTTT
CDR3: CASSLGRTNEKLFF

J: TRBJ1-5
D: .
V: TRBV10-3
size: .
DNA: TGTGCCATCAGTGAGTCGAAGATAACAGGCAATCAGCCCCAGCATTTT
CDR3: CAISESKITGNQPQHF

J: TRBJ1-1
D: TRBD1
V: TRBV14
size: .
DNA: TGTGCCAGCAGCCCGACAGGGGACACTGAAGCTTTCTTT
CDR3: CASSPTGDTEAFF

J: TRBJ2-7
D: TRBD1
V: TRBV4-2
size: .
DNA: TGTGCCAGCAGCCAGGCGAGGACAGGGGCCTACGAGCAGTACTTC
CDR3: CASSQARTGAYEQYF

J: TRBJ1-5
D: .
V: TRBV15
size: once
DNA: TGTGCCACCAGCACGACAGGAAATAGCAATCAGCCCCAGCATTTT
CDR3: CATSTTGNSNQPQHF